A single sample gave rise to the 5 T cell receptor beta chains below, sequenced in a study of T cell responses to AZD1222 COVID-19 vaccine. Data came from immunoSEQ multiplex PCR; TCRdb stores just in-frame clones and leaves some out. Of 130,000 to 150,000 clones in the sample, around 90% were seen once. The sample in question was peripheral blood, obtained 28 days after the second dose of the MenACWY control vaccine. Receptors originate from an adult who received the MenACWY meningococcal vaccine as a control.

The rearrangement links TRBV6-5 to TRBJ1-1, with 7 bases that match TRBD1. The germline V gene encodes CDR1 MNHEY and CDR2 SVGAGI. V lost 2 bases to trimming and J lost 5 bases; unmatched junction nucleotides: 5. The CDR3 is 14 residues long. The CDR3 region is CASSYRAQGTEAFF. CDR3 nucleotide sequence: TGTGCCAGCAGTTACCGTGCACAGGGGACTGAAGCTTTCTTT.

V is TRBV3-1 (or the pseudogene TRBV3-2) and J is TRBJ2-1; TRBD2 matches at 8 bases. Germline assignment: CDR1 LGHDT and CDR2 YNNKEL (reference sequence). J was trimmed by 5 bases and V by 4 bases; bases with no gene match: 7. There are 15 residues in the CDR3. The DNA for the CDR3 is TGTGCCAGCAGCCGTAGCGGGAAACAACACAATGAGCAGTTCTTC. Protein sequence: CASSRSGKQHNEQFF.

The CDR3 coding sequence is TGTGCCAGCTCACCGGGCGTACCAGGCGAGCAGTACTTC. It encodes CASSPGVPGEQYF. V gene TRBV18 combines with J gene TRBJ2-7; D uncertain. CDR3 length: 13 amino acids. Germline CDR1 reads KGHSH; CDR2 reads LQKENI. V lost 3 bases to trimming and J lost 6 bases, with 12 bases between them.

The chain is built from TRBV7-2 and TRBJ2-1; D remains unclear. Trimming cost V 3 bases and J 8 bases, with 2 bases left between them. Per germline, CDR1 SGHTA and CDR2 FQGNSA. This CDR3 region has 10 residues. The CDR3 nucleotides are TGTGCCAGCAGCTTGTATGAGCAGTTCTTC. This translates into CASSLYEQFF.

V usage is TRBV4-1 and J usage is TRBJ2-5; D gene uncertain. Trimming cost V 3 bases and J 5 bases, with 10 bases left between them. This CDR3 comprises 13 residues. CDR1 and CDR2 (germline): MGHRA, YSYEKL. The CDR3 DNA is TGCGCCAGCAGCCATTCCCCTCCGGAGACCCAGTACTTC. It codes for CASSHSPPETQYF.